The 3 T cell receptor beta chains below all came from one sample that was sequenced in a study of shared T cell receptors in the human thymus (dated by TCRdb to the early 2020s). Libraries came from the immunoSEQ multiplex PCR assay. The table was pulled from immuneACCESS by TCRdb, which kept in-frame rearrangements only. Such tables lose some clones; where checked, under half of the loss comes from unresolved V genes, and the rest has no known cause. This sample comprises roughly 700,000 clones, around 89% of them detected only once. Clones ranked in the top ten supply 0.01% of the sample. The same sample was also used in a study of human thymus T cells.

The sample was thymocytes. The receptors were sampled from a boy under two years old with a congenital heart defect. Donor details come from another sample of the same person, matched by shared clones.

V is TRBV7-9 and J is TRBJ2-3; TRBD2 aligns across 11 bases. The CDR3 has 18 amino acids. V was pared by 5 bases and J by 5 bases, with 15 bases of the junction left unmatched. From germline, CDR1 is SEHNR and CDR2 FQNEAQ (reference sequence). For the CDR3, the DNA is TGTGCCAGCAGCCCTCCGGGACTAGCGGAGGGGGGTGGAGATACGCAGTATTTT. Encoded protein: CASSPPGLAEGGGDTQYF.

V is TRBV28 and J is TRBJ1-1; tentative D call: TRBD1 (6 bases). Germline V CDR1 and CDR2: MDHEN, SYDVKM. The CDR3 has 15 residues. Trimming removed 2 bases from V and 0 bases from J, with 10 bases in between. CDR3 residues: CASSLDGGMNTEAFF. DNA of the CDR3: TGTGCCAGCAGTTTAGATGGGGGCATGAACACTGAAGCTTTCTTT. Complete variable domain (other parts from reference TRBV28 and TRBJ1-1): DVKVTQSSRYLVKRTGEKVFLECVQDMDHENMFWYRQDPGLGLRLIYFSYDVKMKEKGDIPEGYSVSREKKERFSLILESASTNQTSMYLCASSLDGGMNTEAFFGQGTRLTVV.

This clone was seen once. The V gene is TRBV7-9, the J gene TRBJ1-2, with 12 bases matching TRBD1. Germline lookup yields CDR1 SEHNR and CDR2 FQNEAQ (reference sequence). Trimming took 1 base from V and 1 from J; bases not matched to a gene: 4. This CDR3 spans 17 amino acids. CDR3 in amino acids: CASSLVGTGGFNYGYTF. CDR3 in DNA: TGTGCCAGCAGCTTAGTCGGGACAGGGGGCTTTAACTATGGCTACACCTTC.